A single sample gave rise to the 10 T cell receptor beta chains below, sequenced in a study of human T cells and chemical hapten exposure. TCRdb independently ran MiXCR on the RACE reads; one entry per CDR3 protein. The table lists under 400,000 distinct CDR3 sequences, 5% to 6.5% of them singletons. This sample's time point: pre-sensitization, week 0. The treatment denotes: therapeutic diphenylcyclopropenone sensitization with weekly scalp DPC. The starting material was whole blood, obtained in connection with sensitization to the hapten diphenylcyclopropenone (DPC). The receptors stem from a woman in her fifties or sixties with alopecia areata. Some clones in this sample may be carry-over from other donors' samples.

Many counts were recorded for this clonotype. The gene calls are TRBV20-1 and TRBJ2-1; 10 bases align to TRBD2. J gave up 7 bases and V 6 bases, and 6 bases lay outside the gene matches. This CDR3 is built from 13 residues. Germline-derived CDR1 and CDR2 are DFQATT and SNEGSKA (reference sequence). CDR3 protein: CSAPSAGGNEQFF. CDR3 DNA: TGCAGTGCGCCCTCAGCGGGGGGGAATGAGCAGTTCTTC.

This clonotype has a count of ten or more. The V gene is TRBV29-1, the J gene TRBJ2-3; no reliable D call. The CDR3 totals 14 residues. Trimming pared 1 base from V and 2 bases from J, leaving 10 bases between. The germline V gene has CDR1 SQVTM and CDR2 ANQGSEA. CDR3 DNA: TGCAGCGTTGAAGGCCTAGTACCCACAGATACGCAGTATTTT. Amino acid sequence: CSVEGLVPTDTQYF.

J is TRBJ2-2 and V is TRBV6-6; D is perhaps TRBD2 (6 bases). V lost 4 bases and J 4 bases, leaving 13 bases between the germline ends. This CDR3 is built from 15 residues. CDR1 and CDR2 from the germline V gene are MNHNY and SVGAGI (reference sequence). In DNA form, the CDR3 reads TGTGCCAGCAGTTTAGCGGAGTCGGGCACCGGGGAGCTGTTTTTT. This encodes CASSLAESGTGELFF.

CDR3 sequence (DNA): TGTGCCAGCAGAGACGTACGGGAGCAGTACTTC. Residues: CASRDVREQYF. The chain combines TRBV6-2 or TRBV6-3 with TRBJ2-7; no definite D call. The V gene's germline CDR1 is MNHEY and CDR2 SVGEGT. The V end lost 6 bases, the J end lost 7 bases, and 10 bases lay between the germline ends. This CDR3 has 11 amino acids.

This clonotype was counted at least ten times. The chain combines TRBV5-1 with TRBJ1-3, with D unclear. The V gene lost 2 bases and the J gene lost 0 bases, with 9 bases spanning the gap. The CDR3 length is 15 residues. Germline loops: CDR1 SGHRS, CDR2 YFSETQ. The CDR3 sequence: CASSFDDSSGNTIYF. The CDR3 DNA sequence: TGCGCCAGCAGCTTCGACGATAGCTCTGGAAACACCATATATTTT.

This clonotype was detected ten times or more. The chain employs TRBV2 and TRBJ2-3; the match to TRBD2 covers 10 bases. This CDR3 is built from 14 residues. CDR1 and CDR2 (germline): SNHLY, FYNNEI. Trimming took 7 bases from V and 8 from J; bases not matched to a gene: 9. The DNA for the CDR3 is TGTGCCAGCACGGAGCGGGAGGGCTCTAGTACGCAGTATTTT. It encodes CASTEREGSSTQYF.

This clonotype was found many times. The chain links TRBV6-4 to TRBJ2-1; 9 bases match TRBD2. The CDR3 is 16 residues long. V lost 3 bases to trimming and J lost 1 base; unmatched junction nucleotides: 4. The germline CDR1 and CDR2 sequences are MRHNA and SNTAGT. The CDR3 region is CASSEAGGGSYNEQFF. The CDR3 region has the DNA TGTGCCAGCAGTGAAGCGGGGGGAGGGTCCTACAATGAGCAGTTCTTC.

V gene TRBV9 combines with J gene TRBJ1-2; TRBD1 aligns across 8 bases. CDR3 length: 14 amino acids. Unmatched junction bases numbered 5, after V lost 3 bases and J lost 4 bases. Germline V gene data show CDR1 as SGDLS and CDR2 as YYNGEE. The CDR3: CASSGMDRAYGYTF. CDR3 sequence (DNA): TGTGCCAGCAGCGGCATGGACAGGGCCTATGGCTACACCTTC.

The chain links TRBV20-1 to TRBJ2-7, with a possible D match to TRBD2 (6 bases). From germline, CDR1 is DFQATT and CDR2 SNEGSKA (reference sequence). Trimming removed 0 bases at V and 0 bases at J, with 9 bases between. The CDR3 has 14 residues. In DNA form, the CDR3 reads TGCAGTGCTAGAGATCCTAGCGTCTCCTACGAGCAGTACTTC. Its protein is CSARDPSVSYEQYF.

This clonotype showed up many times. The chain joins TRBV6-5 to TRBJ1-3; D gene unclear. CDR1 is MNHEY and CDR2 is SVGAGI in the germline V gene. Trimming pared 2 bases from V and 0 bases from J, leaving 5 bases between. The CDR3 loop spans 14 amino acids. CDR3 sequence: CASSYTDSGNTIYF. CDR3 DNA sequence: TGTGCCAGCAGTTACACCGACTCTGGAAACACCATATATTTT.